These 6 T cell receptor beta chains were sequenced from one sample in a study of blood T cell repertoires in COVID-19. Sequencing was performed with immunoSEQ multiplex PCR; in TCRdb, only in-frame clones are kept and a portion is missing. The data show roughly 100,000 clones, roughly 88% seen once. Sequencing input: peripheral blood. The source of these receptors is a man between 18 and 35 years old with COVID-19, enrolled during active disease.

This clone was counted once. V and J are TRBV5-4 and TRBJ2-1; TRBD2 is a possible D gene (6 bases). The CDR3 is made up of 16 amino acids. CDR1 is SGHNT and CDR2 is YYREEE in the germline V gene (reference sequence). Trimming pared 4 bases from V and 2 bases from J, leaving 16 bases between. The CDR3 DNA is TGTGCCAGCAGCAGAAAGAGCGGGTTTCCCTACAATGAGCAGTTCTTC. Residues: CASSRKSGFPYNEQFF.

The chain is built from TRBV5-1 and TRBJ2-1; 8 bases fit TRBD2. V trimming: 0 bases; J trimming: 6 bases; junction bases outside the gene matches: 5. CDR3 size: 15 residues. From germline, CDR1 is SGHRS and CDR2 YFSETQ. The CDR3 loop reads CASSLASGGGNEQFF. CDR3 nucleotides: TGCGCCAGCAGCTTGGCTTCGGGAGGGGGCAATGAGCAGTTCTTC.

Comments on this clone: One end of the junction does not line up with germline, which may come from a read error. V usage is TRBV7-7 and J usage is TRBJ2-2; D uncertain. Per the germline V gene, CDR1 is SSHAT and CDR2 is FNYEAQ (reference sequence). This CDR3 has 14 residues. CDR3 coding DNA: TGTGCTAGCAGCTTAGGTCTTAACACCGGGGAGCTGTTTTTT. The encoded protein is CASSLGLNTGELFF.

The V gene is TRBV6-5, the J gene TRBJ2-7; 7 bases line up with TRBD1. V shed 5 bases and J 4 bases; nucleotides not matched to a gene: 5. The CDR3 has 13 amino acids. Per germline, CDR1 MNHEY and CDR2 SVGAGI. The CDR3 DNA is TGTGCCAGCAGTCTTCCAGGGGGATACGAGCAGTACTTC. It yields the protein CASSLPGGYEQYF.

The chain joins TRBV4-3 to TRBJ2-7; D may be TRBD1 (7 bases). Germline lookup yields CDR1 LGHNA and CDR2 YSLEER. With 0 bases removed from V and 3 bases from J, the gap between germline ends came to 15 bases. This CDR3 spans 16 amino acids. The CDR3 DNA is TGCGCCAGCAGCCAAGATCTCGCGGGACAGTTCTACGAGCAGTACTTC. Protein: CASSQDLAGQFYEQYF.

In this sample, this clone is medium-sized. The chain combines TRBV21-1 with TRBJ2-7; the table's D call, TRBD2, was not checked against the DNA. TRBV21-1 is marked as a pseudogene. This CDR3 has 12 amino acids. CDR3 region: CASSNRGGEQYF. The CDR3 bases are TGTGCCAGCAGCAACAGAGGTGGCGAGCAGTACTTC.